The rows below give T cell receptor beta chains drawn from one sample of a study of metastatic and nonmetastatic thyroid tumors. TCRdb reassembled clones from the PCR reads with MiXCR. This sample has around 30,000 clones, with roughly a quarter found just once. Sequenced: blood. Every receptor here comes from a female donor with papillary thyroid cancer or a benign thyroid nodule (not recorded which). Some clones in this sample may be carry-over from other donors' samples. Both conserved end residues are part of each CDR3. A D gene is named only where the DNA matches it firmly. Not every row has a clone size; where given, it reads once, few, many or a size class.

cdr3_nt | cdr3_aa | clone_size | j_call | v_call | d_call
TGTGCCAGCAGCCAATTAGAAGCGGGAGTCTATGAGCAGTTCTTC | CASSQLEAGVYEQFF | many | TRBJ2-1 | TRBV16 | TRBD2
TGCGCCAGCAGCTTGACTAAGGACGGCACTGAAGCTTTCTTT | CASSLTKDGTEAFF | NA | TRBJ1-1 | TRBV5-1 | NA
TGCAGTGCTAGGGGTCTCGGAACAGGATTGGACATTCAGTACTTC | CSARGLGTGLDIQYF | many | TRBJ2-4 | TRBV20-1 | NA
TGCGCCAGCAGCCAATATCCGTCGGATAATTCACCCCTCCACTTT | CASSQYPSDNSPLHF | many | TRBJ1-6 | TRBV4-1 | NA
TGCGCCAGCACGGCGGGAGTTCGGCATGAGCAGTTCTTC | CASTAGVRHEQFF | few | TRBJ2-1 | TRBV28 | TRBD2
TGTGCCAGCAGCCAGGGGTTCTGGCGGTCACCCCCCCACTTT | CASSQGFWRSPPHF | NA | TRBJ1-6 | TRBV6-1 | NA
TGTGCCAGCAGTTTAACTTGGGGGGGGCGGAACGAGCAGTACTTC | CASSLTWGGRNEQYF | medium-sized | TRBJ2-7 | TRBV27 | NA
TGTGCCAGCTCACCGGGCAGGGAAATTCCTGCTTTCTTT | CASSPGREIPAFF | NA | TRBJ1-1 | TRBV18 | NA
TGCAGTGCTAGAGCTTCAAATTCAGGTAGCGGAGCAGATACGCAGTACTTT | CSARASNSGSGADTQYF | few | TRBJ2-3 | TRBV20-1 | NA
TGTGCCAGCAGTTACGCTAGCGGGAGGGCCGAGCAGTACTTC | CASSYASGRAEQYF | medium-sized | TRBJ2-7 | TRBV6-2/TRBV6-3 | TRBD2
TGTGCCATCAGTGGATGGGACAGGGGGAGCGGCTACACCTTC | CAISGWDRGSGYTF | medium-sized | TRBJ1-2 | TRBV10-3 | TRBD1
TGTGCCAGCAGTTACTCAGAGGGAGCAGCTTTCTTT | CASSYSEGAAFF | many | TRBJ1-1 | TRBV6-5 | NA
TGTGCCAGCTCACCGTCTAGGGGCTACGAGCAGTACTTC | CASSPSRGYEQYF | NA | TRBJ2-7 | TRBV18 | NA
TGTGCCAGCAGTTACGTTCCGGGGGCCAGGGGAGTCAATCAGCCCAAGCATTTT | CASSYVPGARGVNQPKHF | once | TRBJ1-5 | TRBV6-2/TRBV6-3 | NA
TGCAGGGCAAAGACAGGGATGAACACTGAAGCTTTCTTT | CRAKTGMNTEAFF | NA | TRBJ1-1 | TRBV20-1 | TRBD1
TGTGCCAGCAGCTTGGCTCCCCGGACTAGGAGCACAGATACGCAGTATTTT | CASSLAPRTRSTDTQYF | many | TRBJ2-3 | TRBV5-6 | TRBD2
TGTGCCAGCAGCTTACAGGGGGGCGAGCAGTACTTC | CASSLQGGEQYF | many | TRBJ2-7 | TRBV11-2 | NA
TGTGCCAGCAGAGCGTACGGATATGAGCAGTTCTTC | CASRAYGYEQFF | medium-sized | TRBJ2-1 | TRBV6-1 | NA
TGTGCCAGCAGCTCATACCTGGACAGGCCTGAAGCTTTCTTT | CASSSYLDRPEAFF | many | TRBJ1-1 | TRBV11-2 | TRBD1
TGTGCCAGCAGTTTCAGCTTTAGCAATCAGCCCCAGCATTTT | CASSFSFSNQPQHF | few | TRBJ1-5 | TRBV6-1 | NA
TGCAGTGCTAGTCCCATACAGAGTAACGAGCAGTACTTC | CSASPIQSNEQYF | many | TRBJ2-7 | TRBV20-1 | NA
TGTGCCAGCAGTTACTCGAGTGGGGGGAGGGGTGGGGAGCTGTTTTTT | CASSYSSGGRGGELFF | NA | TRBJ2-2 | TRBV6-5 | TRBD2
TGCGCCAGCAGCGTGATCGGGCCGGGATACGAGCAGTACTTC | CASSVIGPGYEQYF | many | TRBJ2-7 | TRBV5-1 | NA
TGCAGTGCCCCCCGTGGTGGGGTGAACACTGAAGCTTTCTTT | CSAPRGGVNTEAFF | NA | TRBJ1-1 | TRBV20-1 | NA
TGTGCCAGCACCCGAAAGGAGGACACGAACCAAGAGACCCAGTACTTC | CASTRKEDTNQETQYF | many | TRBJ2-5 | TRBV2 | NA
TGTGCCAGCAGCTTGGGACCGTACTCCTACGAGCAGTACTTC | CASSLGPYSYEQYF | NA | TRBJ2-7 | TRBV5-6 | NA
TGTGCCAGCAGCTTAATGGGACTAGCGGGAACAGATACGCAGTATTTT | CASSLMGLAGTDTQYF | many | TRBJ2-3 | TRBV11-1 | TRBD2
TGTGCCAGCAGTTTATGGAACAGGGGTTACGAGCAGTACTTC | CASSLWNRGYEQYF | medium-sized | TRBJ2-7 | TRBV28 | TRBD1
TGTGCCAGCAGCTTAAGATTCGGCCTAGCGGGGGAAGATACGCAGTATTTT | CASSLRFGLAGEDTQYF | many | TRBJ2-3 | TRBV7-8 | TRBD2
TGTGCCATCGGCAGGGTGCTTGTCACAGATATGCAGTATTTT | CAIGRVLVTDMQYF | NA | TRBJ2-3 | TRBV25-1 | NA
TGTGCCAGGGGCAGGGGATCGAAACTGTTTTTT | CARGRGSKLFF | NA | TRBJ1-4 | TRBV6-1 | NA
TGTGCCAGCATTTACAACACAGTAAACACTGAAGCTTTCTTT | CASIYNTVNTEAFF | few | TRBJ1-1 | TRBV6-5 | NA
TGTGCCATCAGCAAGGAACGGTACTATGGCTACACCTTC | CAISKERYYGYTF | few | TRBJ1-2 | TRBV6-4 | NA
TGTGCCAGCTCACAACAAGGACAGCAGTACACTGAAGCTTTCTTT | CASSQQGQQYTEAFF | once | TRBJ1-1 | TRBV18 | NA
TGTGCCAGTAGTAGGCGCACAACAGGGACCCAGTACTTC | CASSRRTTGTQYF | many | TRBJ2-5 | TRBV19 | NA
TGCGCCAGCAGCCTACAGACAGGGGCAAACACTGAAGCTTTCTTT | CASSLQTGANTEAFF | medium-sized | TRBJ1-1 | TRBV5-1 | TRBD1
TGTGCCACCAGTGATTTAGCGGGATCCCCTTCAGATGAGCAGTTCTTC | CATSDLAGSPSDEQFF | many | TRBJ2-1 | TRBV24-1 | TRBD2
TGTGCCAGCATAGGGGCTGACACTGAAGCTTTCTTT | CASIGADTEAFF | many | TRBJ1-1 | TRBV25-1 | NA
TGTGCCAGCGGGGGAGTACAGGGGGCGCGAACTGAAGCTTTCTTT | CASGGVQGARTEAFF | few | TRBJ1-1 | TRBV6-1 | TRBD1
TGTGCCAGCAGCGGAGAGACCCAGTACTTC | CASSGETQYF | many | TRBJ2-5 | TRBV14 | NA
TGTGCCAGCAGCACCCTTTCGGGACTAGGCTACGAGCAGTACTTC | CASSTLSGLGYEQYF | NA | TRBJ2-7 | TRBV6-1 | TRBD2
TGTGCCAGCAGTCTAGGGGGCGCGAAAGATACGCAGTATTTT | CASSLGGAKDTQYF | few | TRBJ2-3 | TRBV6-1 | TRBD1
TGTGCCTGGGGGCGGCCGTACAATGAGCAGTTCTTC | CAWGRPYNEQFF | NA | TRBJ2-1 | TRBV30 | NA
TGTGCCAGTAGTGCGGGACCCATCTACGAGCAGTACTTC | CASSAGPIYEQYF | many | TRBJ2-7 | TRBV19 | NA
TGTGCCAGCAGGCGACAGTACCAAGAGACCCAGTACTTC | CASRRQYQETQYF | NA | TRBJ2-5 | TRBV6-1 | NA
TGTGCCAGCAGCTCCATAGCGGGAGGAACTGAGTGGTACTTC | CASSSIAGGTEWYF | NA | TRBJ2-7 | TRBV7-2 | TRBD2
TGTGCCAGCAGCTCTCAGGGGGATCAGCCCCAGCATTTT | CASSSQGDQPQHF | many | TRBJ1-5 | TRBV7-9 | TRBD1
TGTGCCCGTCTCAGGACAGGGTTGTGGAACACTGAAGCTTTCTTT | CARLRTGLWNTEAFF | many | TRBJ1-1 | TRBV13 | TRBD1
TGTGCCAGCAGCTTAGACGACGGGGCTAGCAATCAGCCCCAGCATTTT | CASSLDDGASNQPQHF | many | TRBJ1-5 | TRBV11-1 | NA
TGTGCCACCAGCAGAGAGGGGGAGCTGTTTTTT | CATSREGELFF | many | TRBJ2-2 | TRBV15 | NA
TGTGCCAGCAGCTTAGCGACAGCCTCAGATACGCAGTATTTT | CASSLATASDTQYF | many | TRBJ2-3 | TRBV7-9 | NA
TGTGCCAGCAGTGAACTGGTCCCTGCGGAGGGGACCGGGGAGCTGTTTTTT | CASSELVPAEGTGELFF | many | TRBJ2-2 | TRBV25-1 | NA
TGCGCCAGCAGATCGGGGGGAGGTAACGAGCAGTACTTC | CASRSGGGNEQYF | NA | TRBJ2-7 | TRBV5-1 | TRBD2
TGTGCCATCAGTGAAGCGGGGCCCCTTTCGGAAGCTTTCTTT | CAISEAGPLSEAFF | many | TRBJ1-1 | TRBV10-3 | NA
TGTGCCAGCAGTGTAGAAGGGGCGGGACAGCCCCAGCATTTT | CASSVEGAGQPQHF | NA | TRBJ1-5 | TRBV2 | NA
TGTGCCAGCAGTACCCCTAGCGGGAGGGCCATTTTTTACGAGCAGTACTTC | CASSTPSGRAIFYEQYF | few | TRBJ2-7 | TRBV6-1 | TRBD2